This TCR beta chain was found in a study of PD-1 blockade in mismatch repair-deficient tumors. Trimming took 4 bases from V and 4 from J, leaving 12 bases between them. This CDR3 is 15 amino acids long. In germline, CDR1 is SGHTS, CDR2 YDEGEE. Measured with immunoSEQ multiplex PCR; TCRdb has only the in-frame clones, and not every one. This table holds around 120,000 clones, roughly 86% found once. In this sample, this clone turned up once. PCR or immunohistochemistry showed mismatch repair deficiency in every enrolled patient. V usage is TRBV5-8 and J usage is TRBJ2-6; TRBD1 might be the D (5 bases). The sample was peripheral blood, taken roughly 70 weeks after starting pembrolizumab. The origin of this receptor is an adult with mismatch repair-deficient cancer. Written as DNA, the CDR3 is TGTGCCAGCAGCCCCAGGGTGTCCGGGGCCAACGTCCTGACTTTC. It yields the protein CASSPRVSGANVLTF.